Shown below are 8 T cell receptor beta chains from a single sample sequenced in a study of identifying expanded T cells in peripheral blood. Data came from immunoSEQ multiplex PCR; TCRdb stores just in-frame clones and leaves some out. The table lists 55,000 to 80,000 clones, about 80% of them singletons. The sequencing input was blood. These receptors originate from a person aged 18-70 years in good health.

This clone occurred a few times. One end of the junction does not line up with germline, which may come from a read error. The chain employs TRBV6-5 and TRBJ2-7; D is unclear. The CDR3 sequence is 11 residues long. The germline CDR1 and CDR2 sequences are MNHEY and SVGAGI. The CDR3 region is CASSYSKGMDF. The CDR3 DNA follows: TGTGCCAGCAGTTACTCAAAGGGTATGGACTTC.

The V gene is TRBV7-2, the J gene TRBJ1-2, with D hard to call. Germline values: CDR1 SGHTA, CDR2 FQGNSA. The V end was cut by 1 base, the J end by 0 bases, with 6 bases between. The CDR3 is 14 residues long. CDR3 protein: CASSLGSPNYGYTF. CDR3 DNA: TGTGCCAGCAGCTTAGGATCTCCTAACTATGGCTACACCTTC.

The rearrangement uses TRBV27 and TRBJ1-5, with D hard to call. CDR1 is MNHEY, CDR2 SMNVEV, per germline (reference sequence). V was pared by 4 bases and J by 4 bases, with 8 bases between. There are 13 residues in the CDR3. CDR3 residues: CASSSRINQPQHF. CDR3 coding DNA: TGTGCCAGCAGTTCTCGGATTAATCAGCCCCAGCATTTT.

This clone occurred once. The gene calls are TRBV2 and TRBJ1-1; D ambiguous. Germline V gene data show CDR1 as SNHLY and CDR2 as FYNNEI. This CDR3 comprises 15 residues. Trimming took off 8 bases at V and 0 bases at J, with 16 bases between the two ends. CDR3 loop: CASAMRGGMNTEAFF. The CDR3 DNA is TGTGCCAGCGCGATGCGGGGAGGGATGAACACTGAAGCTTTCTTT.

CDR3 loop: CASAPRDSPYEQYV. The DNA for the CDR3 is TGTGCCAGCGCCCCCAGGGACAGCCCCTACGAGCAGTACGTC. The chain carries TRBV6-5 and TRBJ2-7, with 7 positions matching TRBD1. The CDR3 extends over 14 amino acids. The trim removed 8 bases at V and 2 bases at J, leaving 9 bases unmatched. Germline lookup yields CDR1 MNHEY and CDR2 SVGAGI.

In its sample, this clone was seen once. Here the CDR3 reads CASSLTSGGNNEQFF. The CDR3 coding sequence is TGTGCCAGCAGCCTGACTAGCGGAGGAAACAATGAGCAGTTCTTC. This rearrangement joins TRBV2 to TRBJ2-1; the match to TRBD2 covers 9 bases. The CDR3 is 15 residues long. The V gene's germline CDR1 is SNHLY and CDR2 FYNNEI. The junction had 8 bases not matched to a gene; V was cut back by 6 bases and J by 5 bases.

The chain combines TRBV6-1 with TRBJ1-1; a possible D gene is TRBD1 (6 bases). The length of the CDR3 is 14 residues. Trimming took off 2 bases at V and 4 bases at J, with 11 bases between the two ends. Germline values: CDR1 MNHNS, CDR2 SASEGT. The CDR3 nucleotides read TGTGCCAGCAGTGAACCCCCGGGGGCCACTGAAGCTTTCTTT. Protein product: CASSEPPGATEAFF.

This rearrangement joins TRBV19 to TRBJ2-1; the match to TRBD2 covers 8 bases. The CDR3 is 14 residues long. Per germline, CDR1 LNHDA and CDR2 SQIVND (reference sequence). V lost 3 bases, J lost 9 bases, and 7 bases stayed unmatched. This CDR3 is CASSILRGRSEQFF. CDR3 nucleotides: TGTGCCAGTAGTATTTTGCGCGGGAGGTCTGAGCAGTTCTTC.